This TCR beta chain originates from a study of OX40 agonist ivuxolimab in advanced cancers. The protocol was immunoSEQ multiplex PCR, while the TCRdb copy is restricted to in-frame clones and leaves out a portion. The repertoire holds under 80,000 clones, with more than 75% as singletons. V lost 5 bases and J 7 bases, leaving 11 bases between the germline ends. Germline V CDR1 and CDR2: SEHNR, FQNEAQ (reference sequence). The CDR3 runs 12 residues. This sequence was found in an adult with an advanced solid tumor such as melanoma, head and neck, liver or kidney cancer. The chain has TRBV7-9 and TRBJ1-2; D unclear. The specimen comprised CD4+ or CD8+ T cells sorted from blood, sampled in a trial of the OX40 agonist ivuxolimab. The CDR3 DNA reads TGTGCCAGCAGCAACGGAATGGGTGGCTACACCTTC. Protein sequence: CASSNGMGGYTF.